This TCR beta chain was found in a study of cytomegalovirus exposure and HLA in healthy donors. Use of 60 Vbeta and 13 Jbeta primers characterized the PCR. Using immunoSEQ multiplex PCR, the repertoire was profiled, and TCRdb retains in-frame clones only, with some absent. Among some 100,000 clones, 70% to 80% were seen once, and the ten largest hold under 4%. Per germline, CDR1 KGHSH and CDR2 LQKENI. Trimming cost V 6 bases and J 8 bases; bases outside gene matches: 14. The CDR3 extends over 16 amino acids. General study points: It was reported in a later analysis that an Asian-associated ancestry cluster showed fewer N-insertions than the roughly 710-donor mean. Apart from CMV serostatus, no immune exposure information was available. A later analysis appeared to link common viral pathogens to several of the most significant clusters.

Details on this clone: What it binds is not known.

The sequence was collected from a male donor in good health and CMV-seropositive. This chain joins TRBV18 and TRBJ1-2, with 11 bases identical to TRBD1. Source material: PBMCs. Here the CDR3 DNA reads TGTGCCAGCTCCCCTGGACAGGGGGCGCGTAGTAACGGCTACACCTTC. Protein sequence: CASSPGQGARSNGYTF.